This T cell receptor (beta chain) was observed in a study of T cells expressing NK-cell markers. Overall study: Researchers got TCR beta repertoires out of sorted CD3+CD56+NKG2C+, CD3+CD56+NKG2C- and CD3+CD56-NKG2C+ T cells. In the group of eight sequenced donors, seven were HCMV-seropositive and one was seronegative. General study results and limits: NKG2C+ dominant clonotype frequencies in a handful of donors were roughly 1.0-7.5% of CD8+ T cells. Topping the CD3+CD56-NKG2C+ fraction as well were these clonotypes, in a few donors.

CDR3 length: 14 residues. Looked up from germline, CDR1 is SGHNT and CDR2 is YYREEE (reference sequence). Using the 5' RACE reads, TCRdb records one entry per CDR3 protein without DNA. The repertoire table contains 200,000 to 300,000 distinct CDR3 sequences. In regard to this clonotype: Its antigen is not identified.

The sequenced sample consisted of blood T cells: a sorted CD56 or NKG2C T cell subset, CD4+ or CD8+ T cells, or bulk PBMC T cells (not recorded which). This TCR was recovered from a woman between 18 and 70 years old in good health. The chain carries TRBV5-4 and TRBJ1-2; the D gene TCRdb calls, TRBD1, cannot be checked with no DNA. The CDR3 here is CASSLEGGGYGYTF.